A single sample is the source of the 15 T cell receptor beta chains below, sequenced in a study of shared clonotypes between healthy human individuals. Sequencing used immunoSEQ multiplex PCR; TCRdb keeps in-frame clones, though not all of them. This table has 2 million to 2.5 million clones, approximately 96% appearing once. Sequencing was performed on naive CD4+ T cells sorted from blood. Subset here: CD45RA+ positively selected. These receptors originate from a man younger than 35 in good health.

The J gene is TRBJ1-3, the V gene TRBV6-1; unclear D gene. CDR1 and CDR2 (germline): MNHNS, SASEGT. V lost 2 bases and J 0 bases, leaving 8 bases between the germline ends. The CDR3 runs 15 residues. CDR3 nucleotides: TGTGCCAGCAGTGAATATGCCCTCTCTGGAAACACCATATATTTT. The encoded protein is CASSEYALSGNTIYF.

With respect to this clone: Other DNA sequences in this sample translate to the same CDR3. The chain joins TRBV27 to TRBJ2-5; TRBD2 matches 12 bases. J lost 2 bases, V lost 4 bases, and 5 bases had no gene match. The germline V gene has CDR1 MNHEY and CDR2 SMNVEV (reference sequence). The CDR3 spans 16 residues. CDR3 sequence: CASSSRLAGDQETQYF. DNA for the CDR3: TGTGCCAGCAGTTCCAGACTAGCGGGGGATCAAGAGACCCAGTACTTC.

The chain uses TRBV2 and TRBJ1-1; D is unresolved. The V gene's germline CDR1 is SNHLY and CDR2 FYNNEI. This CDR3 is 15 amino acids long. Trimming shortened V by 0 bases and J by 11 bases, and 19 bases separated the two germline ends. CDR3 sequence (DNA): TGTGCCAGCAGTGAAGCTAGGTCCATTTTTTTTCTGGCTTTCTTT. This translates into CASSEARSIFFLAFF.

For this clone: Within the sample, other DNA sequences also encode this same CDR3. The rearrangement joins TRBV5-1 to TRBJ2-7; 8 nucleotides align to TRBD1. V shed 4 bases, J shed 2 bases, and the junction held 5 bases outside the gene matches. This CDR3 has 14 amino acids. Germline CDR1 SGHRS, CDR2 YFSETQ. The CDR3 spells CASSRGQAPYEQYF. The DNA for the CDR3 is TGCGCCAGCAGCAGGGGACAGGCACCCTACGAGCAGTACTTC.

The sample holds one count of this clone. The V call is TRBV29-1, the J call TRBJ1-4; the match to TRBD1 covers 7 bases. The CDR3 length is 13 residues. CDR1 is SQVTM and CDR2 is ANQGSEA in the germline V gene. Unmatched junction bases numbered 3, after V lost 4 bases and J lost 4 bases. The CDR3 DNA is TGCAGCGTTGCCGGGACAGATAATGAAAAACTGTTTTTT. It specifies CSVAGTDNEKLFF.

This chain uses TRBV6-5 with TRBJ1-6; D is perhaps TRBD1 (5 bases). The CDR3 has 15 amino acids. CDR1 and CDR2 from the germline V gene are MNHEY and SVGAGI. V lost 6 bases and J lost 3, with 12 bases in between. The CDR3 bases are TGTGCCAGCAGCCCAACGGGACTCTATAATTCACCCCTCCACTTT. It translates to CASSPTGLYNSPLHF.

The gene calls are TRBV2 and TRBJ2-2, with 9 bases identical to TRBD2. With V trimmed by 7 bases and J by 3 bases, 6 bases remained unmatched. The CDR3 runs to 15 residues. Germline CDR1 SNHLY, CDR2 FYNNEI. The CDR3 sequence is CASTIAGAHTGELFF. In DNA, the CDR3 is TGTGCCAGCACCATAGCGGGGGCCCACACCGGGGAGCTGTTTTTT.

Points on this clone: Other nucleotide sequences from this sample produce the same CDR3. The V gene is TRBV27, the J gene TRBJ1-5, with unresolved D. The CDR3 consists of 15 residues. Per germline, CDR1 MNHEY and CDR2 SMNVEV (reference sequence). V was clipped by 3 bases and J by 0 bases, with 9 bases between them. CDR3 nucleotide sequence: TGTGCCAGCAGTTTTGAAGGAAATAGCAATCAGCCCCAGCATTTT. Translated, it gives CASSFEGNSNQPQHF.

V and J are TRBV7-2 and TRBJ2-6; perhaps TRBD1 as D (7 bases). The CDR3 length is 15 residues. CDR1 and CDR2 (germline): SGHTA, FQGNSA. Trimming left V 8 bases short and J 2 bases short, with 13 bases between. The CDR3 is CASGQGGAGANVLTF. The CDR3 region has the DNA TGTGCCAGCGGCCAGGGGGGAGCTGGGGCCAACGTCCTGACTTTC. The full variable domain, with the rest looked up from reference TRBV7-2 and TRBJ2-6, is GAGVSQSPSNKVTEKGKDVELRCDPISGHTALYWYRQSLGQGLEFLIYFQGNSAPDKSGLPSDRFSAERTGGSVSTLTIQRTQQEDSAVYLCASGQGGAGANVLTFGAGSRLTVL.

The V call is TRBV4-1, the J call TRBJ2-1; TRBD1 might be the D (6 bases). Looked up from germline, CDR1 is MGHRA and CDR2 is YSYEKL. This CDR3 is 17 amino acids long. V lost 3 bases and J lost 0, with 15 bases in between. The CDR3 coding sequence is TGCGCCAGCAGCCAGGGGGACACGCGTGCCTCCTACAATGAGCAGTTCTTC. Its translation: CASSQGDTRASYNEQFF.

This sequence joins TRBV4-3 and TRBJ2-7; D gene ambiguous. CDR3 length: 13 amino acids. The germline V and J ends were trimmed by 1 base and 0 bases, with 4 bases remaining between them. Germline CDR1 reads LGHNA; CDR2 reads YSLEER. CDR3 bases: TGCGCCAGCAGCCAAGGGGCCTCCTACGAGCAGTACTTC. Encoded protein: CASSQGASYEQYF.

This chain's CDR3 is CASSLVGGGEQFF. The CDR3 DNA reads as TGTGCCAGCAGCTTGGTCGGCGGAGGGGAGCAGTTCTTC. The chain employs TRBV5-6 and TRBJ2-1; tentative D call: TRBD2 (6 bases). The CDR3 length is 13 residues. Germline V gives CDR1 SGHDT, CDR2 YYEEEE. With 0 bases removed from V and 10 bases from J, the gap between germline ends came to 11 bases. The complete variable domain, with remaining parts taken from reference TRBV5-6 and TRBJ2-1, reads DAGVTQSPTHLIKTRGQQVTLRCSPKSGHDTVSWYQQALGQGPQFIFQYYEEEERQRGNFPDRFSGHQFPNYSSELNVNALLLGDSALYLCASSLVGGGEQFFGPGTRLTVL.

The count of this clone is one. V and J are TRBV30 and TRBJ2-2; D not resolved. V was clipped by 3 bases and J by 5 bases, with 13 bases between them. The CDR3 consists of 14 residues. Germline-derived CDR1 and CDR2 are GTSNPN and SVGIG (reference sequence). The CDR3 DNA is TGTGCCTGGAGCGGAGAGGTGGGAACCGGGGAGCTGTTTTTT. This gives the protein CAWSGEVGTGELFF.

The chain uses TRBV6-5 and TRBJ1-4; D possibly corresponds to TRBD1 (5 bases). CDR3 size: 14 residues. CDR1 MNHEY and CDR2 SVGAGI come from the germline V gene. V was cut by 1 base and J by 6 bases, with 9 bases left in between. DNA for the CDR3: TGTGCCAGCAGTTACTTCGGGACCGATGAAAAACTGTTTTTT. Translating gives CASSYFGTDEKLFF.

The gene calls are TRBV10-1 and TRBJ1-1; D is ambiguous. This CDR3 has 13 residues. The germline V gene encodes CDR1 WNHNN and CDR2 SYGVQD (reference sequence). The V end was cut by 3 bases, the J end by 3 bases, with 8 bases between. The CDR3 loop is CASSEGFYTEAFF. CDR3 sequence (DNA): TGCGCCAGCAGTGAAGGGTTCTACACTGAAGCTTTCTTT.